Listed below are T cell receptor beta chains from one sample, sequenced in a study of T cells in Graves' hyperthyroidism and ophthalmopathy. TCRdb used MiXCR to reprocess the multiplex PCR reads, holding one entry per CDR3 protein. This sample has fewer than 500,000 distinct CDR3 sequences, with roughly 14% found just once. Sequenced input: blood. These receptors were taken from a young man with Graves' ophthalmopathy. The CDR3 runs from the conserved cysteine through the conserved F or W. The D gene is left open where the match is weak. The size of a clone is reported for some rows only, either as once, few or many, or as a class for expanded clones.

clone_size	d_call	v_call	j_call	cdr3_nt	cdr3_aa
NA	NA	TRBV19	TRBJ1-1	TGTGCCAGTAAAGAACGGGACGGCCCTATTGAAGCTTTCTTT	CASKERDGPIEAFF
many	NA	TRBV18	TRBJ2-3	TGTGCCAGCTCACCACCGGCGGCGGGGAGCACAGATACGCAGTATTTT	CASSPPAAGSTDTQYF
few	NA	TRBV19	TRBJ2-2	TGTGCCAGTAGTATAGAGGGGGCTACCGGGGAGCTGTTTTTT	CASSIEGATGELFF
NA	NA	TRBV14	TRBJ2-2	TGTGCCAGCAGCCAGAAGGACTGCCAGTTTTTT	CASSQKDCQFF
many	NA	TRBV2	TRBJ2-3	TGTGCCAGCAGTGAAGGGGGGGCAAGCACAGATACGCAGTATTTT	CASSEGGASTDTQYF
NA	NA	TRBV10-3	TRBJ2-3	TGTGCCATTAGGGCTCAAGCGGCTAAGGATACGCAGTATTTT	CAIRAQAAKDTQYF
many	TRBD2	TRBV6-1	TRBJ2-1	TGTGCCAGCACCAGACTAGCGACCGCCCACAATGAGCAGTTCTTC	CASTRLATAHNEQFF
NA	NA	TRBV9	TRBJ2-1	TGTGCCAGCAGCGCGGGTGCTCGGTCCTACAATGAGCAGTTCTTC	CASSAGARSYNEQFF
many	TRBD1	TRBV27	TRBJ2-7	TGTGCCAGCAGTATACAGGGGGTCTACGAGCAGTACTTC	CASSIQGVYEQYF
many	NA	TRBV6-1	TRBJ1-4	TGTGCCAGCAGCTTGGAAAGATTTAATGAAAAACTGTTTTTT	CASSLERFNEKLFF
few	TRBD1	TRBV18	TRBJ2-5	TGTGCCAGCTCGCCGGTGGGACAGGGAGAGGAGACCCAGTACTTC	CASSPVGQGEETQYF
few	TRBD1	TRBV6-5	TRBJ2-5	TGTGCCAGCAGTTACAAGGGACAGGGGAAGACCCAGTACTTC	CASSYKGQGKTQYF
many	NA	TRBV5-5	TRBJ1-1	TGTGCCAGCAGCTTGTATGCGGAGGAGGCTTTGCCTTTCTTT	CASSLYAEEALPFF
NA	NA	TRBV6-1	TRBJ1-4	TGTGCCAGCAGTGAAAAGGGGGTCGACGAAAAACTGTTTTTT	CASSEKGVDEKLFF
many	TRBD2	TRBV4-1	TRBJ2-7	TGCGCCAGCAGCCAAGGCCTAGCGGGGAAGTCCTACGAGCAGTACTTC	CASSQGLAGKSYEQYF
few	NA	TRBV19	TRBJ2-7	TGTGCCAGTAGCACAGGCCTCAATGGCGAGCAGTACTTC	CASSTGLNGEQYF
many	TRBD2	TRBV6-1	TRBJ2-5	TGTGCCAGCAGTACGACTAGCGGGGGGCAAGAGACCCAGTACTTC	CASSTTSGGQETQYF
many	NA	TRBV6-5	TRBJ2-3	TGTGCCAGCAGTTACTCGAGACCTTTCACAGATACGCAGTATTTT	CASSYSRPFTDTQYF
many	TRBD2	TRBV2	TRBJ2-5	TGTGCCAGCTACGTAGCGGGGGCCGACGAGACCCAGTACTTC	CASYVAGADETQYF
many	NA	TRBV18	TRBJ2-5	TGTGCCAGCTCACCAAACCAAGAGACCCAGTACTTC	CASSPNQETQYF
many	NA	TRBV2	TRBJ2-2	TGTGCCAGCAGTGAGCAGGGCACCGGGGAGCTGTTTTTT	CASSEQGTGELFF
many	NA	TRBV11-3	TRBJ2-7	TGTGCCAGGGGCTACGAGCAGTACTTC	CARGYEQYF
NA	TRBD2	TRBV7-2	TRBJ2-2	TGTGCCACGACCGTTAGTATAGCGGGGGAGAACACCGGGGAGCTGTTTTTT	CATTVSIAGENTGELFF
NA	TRBD1	TRBV4-1	TRBJ2-5	TGCGCCAGCAGCCAAGACGGACAGGGTTTGGGCCAAGAGACCCAGTACTTC	CASSQDGQGLGQETQYF
few	TRBD1	TRBV19	TRBJ1-1	TGTGCCAGTAGTGATCTCAGGGGGCGGATCACTGAAGCTTTCTTT	CASSDLRGRITEAFF
few	TRBD2	TRBV3-1	TRBJ2-1	TGTGCCAGCAGCCAAGGGGCTAGCGGGGGGGCTCGCAATGAGCAGTTCTTC	CASSQGASGGARNEQFF
many	NA	TRBV30	TRBJ2-6	TGTGCCTGGGCCCGACAAGGAGGGGCCAACGTCCTGACTTTC	CAWARQGGANVLTF
many	TRBD2	TRBV5-1	TRBJ2-3	TGCGCCAGCAGCTTGGAGGGGACTAGGGGGGATACGCAGTATTTT	CASSLEGTRGDTQYF
many	NA	TRBV20-1	TRBJ1-5	TGCAGTGCTGCGGACCGGCATCAGCCCCAGCATTTT	CSAADRHQPQHF
NA	NA	TRBV4-1	TRBJ2-3	TGCGCCAGCAGCCAAGAGGCCCTAGCCCCAGATACGCAGTATTTT	CASSQEALAPDTQYF
many	NA	TRBV3-1	TRBJ1-1	TGTGCCAGCAGCCAATCTCCCGAGCCCCTTGAAGCTTTCTTT	CASSQSPEPLEAFF
many	TRBD1	TRBV27	TRBJ1-5	TGTGCCAGCAGTTTATCGAGGGGGACAGGGGCTGATCAGCCCCAGCATTTT	CASSLSRGTGADQPQHF
many	NA	TRBV7-9	TRBJ2-1	TGTGCCAGCAGCCCCCGCCCCATTCTCGGGGATGAGCAGTTCTTC	CASSPRPILGDEQFF
few	NA	TRBV19	TRBJ2-2	TGTGCCAGTAGTGTAAAAGATACCGGGGAGCTGTTTTTT	CASSVKDTGELFF
few	TRBD1	TRBV7-8	TRBJ1-5	TGTGCCAGCAGTCCACCGGGGACAGGTACGCAGCCCCAGCATTTT	CASSPPGTGTQPQHF
many	NA	TRBV7-9	TRBJ2-5	TGTGCCAGCAGCTCCCCGCGGGGAGAAGGGCAAGAGACCCAGTACTTC	CASSSPRGEGQETQYF
many	NA	TRBV7-2	TRBJ1-2	TGTGCCAGCAGCTTAGACAACAATGGGTTAGAGATGGGTGGCTACACCTTC	CASSLDNNGLEMGGYTF
many	NA	TRBV24-1	TRBJ2-2	TGTGCCATACAGGGTCGCACGAACACCGGGGAGCTGTTTTTT	CAIQGRTNTGELFF
NA	TRBD1	TRBV12-3/TRBV12-4	TRBJ1-4	TGTGCCAGCAGTATGGGGACAGGGGATGAAAAACTGTTTTTT	CASSMGTGDEKLFF
many	TRBD1	TRBV5-8	TRBJ2-7	TGTGCCAGCAGCTTGGGACCGGGACAGGGCGGGGACGAGCAGTACTTC	CASSLGPGQGGDEQYF
many	NA	TRBV12-3/TRBV12-4	TRBJ2-7	TGTGCCAGCACCCAGAGTCTAACGTGGTCGGGGCAGTACTTC	CASTQSLTWSGQYF
many	TRBD2	TRBV6-1	TRBJ2-2	TGTGCTATGGAAACGGGAGGGCCGAACACCGGGGAGCTGTTTTTT	CAMETGGPNTGELFF
NA	NA	TRBV4-1	TRBJ2-5	TGCGCCAGCAGCCGCCTCCCCCAGGGGACATCCCAAGAGACCCAGTACTTC	CASSRLPQGTSQETQYF
many	TRBD1	TRBV15	TRBJ2-5	TGTGCCACCAGCAGGGACCCCCGGGACAGCGTAGGGACCCAGTACTTC	CATSRDPRDSVGTQYF
NA	NA	TRBV19	TRBJ2-5	TGTGCCAGTAACAGTCCAGGGCGGCAAGAGACCCAGTACTTC	CASNSPGRQETQYF
many	TRBD1	TRBV7-9	TRBJ1-2	TGTGCCAGCAGCATGAGCGACAGGGGAGATGGCTACACCTTC	CASSMSDRGDGYTF
many	TRBD2	TRBV12-3/TRBV12-4	TRBJ2-3	TGTGCCAGCAGTTTAAGTCTAGCGGCGGCAGATACGCAGTATTTT	CASSLSLAAADTQYF
many	NA	TRBV20-1	TRBJ2-3	TGCAGTGCCTCACGGGGGTACACAGATACGCAGTATTTT	CSASRGYTDTQYF
NA	TRBD1	TRBV24-1	TRBJ1-2	TGTGCCACCAGTGAGTCATACAGGGGCCATGGCTACACCTTC	CATSESYRGHGYTF
many	NA	TRBV7-9	TRBJ1-5	TGTGCCAGCAGCTTAGAGGGAAGTCAGCCCCAGCATTTT	CASSLEGSQPQHF
many	NA	TRBV5-1	TRBJ1-2	TGCGCCAGCAGCGTTGACAGCTATGGCTACACCTTC	CASSVDSYGYTF
NA	NA	TRBV29-1	TRBJ2-2	TGCAGCGTACAGAGTTCTAACACCGGGGAGCTGTTTTTT	CSVQSSNTGELFF
NA	NA	TRBV15	TRBJ2-1	TGTGCCACCAGCAGAGATGTGACGGCCTCCTACAATGAGCAGTTCTTC	CATSRDVTASYNEQFF
many	NA	TRBV30	TRBJ2-7	TGTGCCTGGAGTGTATATGGGGGGAACCACGAGCAGTACTTC	CAWSVYGGNHEQYF
many	TRBD1	TRBV20-1	TRBJ1-5	TGCAGTGCTAGGACCCCCGGGACAGCGGTGGGGTCCCAGCATTTT	CSARTPGTAVGSQHF
few	NA	TRBV11-3	TRBJ2-7	TGTGCCAGCAGCTTAGATCTGGGGAACGGCGCTACCTACGAGCAGTACTTC	CASSLDLGNGATYEQYF
many	TRBD1	TRBV13	TRBJ2-7	TGTGCCAGCAGCCTCGGGACAGGGGGCGAGCAGTACTTC	CASSLGTGGEQYF
many	NA	TRBV4-1	TRBJ2-5	TGCGCCAGCAGCCAAGGACCTAGTGAGACCCAGTACTTC	CASSQGPSETQYF